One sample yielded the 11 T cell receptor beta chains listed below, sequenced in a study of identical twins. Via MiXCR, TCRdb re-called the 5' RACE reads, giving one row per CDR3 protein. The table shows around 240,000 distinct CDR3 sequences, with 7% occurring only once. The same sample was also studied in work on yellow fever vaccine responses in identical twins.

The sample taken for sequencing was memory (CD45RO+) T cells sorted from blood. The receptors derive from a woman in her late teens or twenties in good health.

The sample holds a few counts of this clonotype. The CDR3 sequence: CASSIAGASTDTQYF. CDR3 coding DNA: TGCGCCAGCAGCATAGCGGGGGCCAGCACAGATACGCAGTATTTT. The chain links TRBV5-1 to TRBJ2-3; 9 bases are a match to TRBD2. With V trimmed by 4 bases and J by 0 bases, 3 bases remained unmatched. The V gene's germline CDR1 is SGHRS and CDR2 YFSETQ. This CDR3 has 15 amino acids. The variable domain in full, completed from reference TRBV5-1 and TRBJ2-3, reads KAGVTQTPRYLIKTRGQQVTLSCSPISGHRSVSWYQQTPGQGLQFLFEYFSETQRNKGNFPGRFSGRQFSNSRSEMNVSTLELGDSALYLCASSIAGASTDTQYFGPGTRLTVL.

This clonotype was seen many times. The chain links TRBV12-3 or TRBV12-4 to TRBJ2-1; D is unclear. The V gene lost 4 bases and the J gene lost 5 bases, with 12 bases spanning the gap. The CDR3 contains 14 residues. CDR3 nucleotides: TGTGCCAGCAGTTCCCAGGACGTAAACAATGAGCAGTTCTTC. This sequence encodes CASSSQDVNNEQFF.

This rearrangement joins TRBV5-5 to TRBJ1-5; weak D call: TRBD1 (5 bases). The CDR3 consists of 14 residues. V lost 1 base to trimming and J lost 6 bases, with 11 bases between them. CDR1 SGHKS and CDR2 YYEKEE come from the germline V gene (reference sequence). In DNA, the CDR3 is TGTGCCAGCAGCTTGTTCTCAGGGTTTCAGCCCCAGCATTTT. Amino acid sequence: CASSLFSGFQPQHF.

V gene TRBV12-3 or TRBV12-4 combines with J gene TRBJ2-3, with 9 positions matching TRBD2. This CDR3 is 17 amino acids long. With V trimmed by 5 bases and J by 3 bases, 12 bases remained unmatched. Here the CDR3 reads CASSSYAGGRGTDTQYF. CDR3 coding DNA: TGTGCCAGCAGTAGCTATGCGGGGGGGCGGGGTACAGATACGCAGTATTTT.

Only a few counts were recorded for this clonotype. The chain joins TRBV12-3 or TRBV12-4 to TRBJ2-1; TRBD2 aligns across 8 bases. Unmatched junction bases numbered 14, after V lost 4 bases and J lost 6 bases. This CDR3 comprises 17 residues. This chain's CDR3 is CASSSYLGTRNCNEQFF. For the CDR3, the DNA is TGTGCCAGCAGTTCATACTTGGGGACTAGGAACTGCAATGAGCAGTTCTTC.

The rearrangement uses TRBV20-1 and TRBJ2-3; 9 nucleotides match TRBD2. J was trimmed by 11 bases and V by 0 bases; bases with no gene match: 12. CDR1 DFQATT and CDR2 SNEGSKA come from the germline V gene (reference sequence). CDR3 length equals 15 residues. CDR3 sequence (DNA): TGCAGTGCTAGAGATGGGGTAGCGGGAGCGGGGTTGCAGTATTTT. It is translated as CSARDGVAGAGLQYF.

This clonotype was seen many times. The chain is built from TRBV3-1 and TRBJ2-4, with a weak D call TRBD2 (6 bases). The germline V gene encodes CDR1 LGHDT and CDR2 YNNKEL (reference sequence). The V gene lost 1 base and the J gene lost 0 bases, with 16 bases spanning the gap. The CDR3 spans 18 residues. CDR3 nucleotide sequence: TGTGCCAGCAGCCAAGGAGTCCACGGGGGAATAGCCAAAAACATTCAGTACTTC. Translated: CASSQGVHGGIAKNIQYF.

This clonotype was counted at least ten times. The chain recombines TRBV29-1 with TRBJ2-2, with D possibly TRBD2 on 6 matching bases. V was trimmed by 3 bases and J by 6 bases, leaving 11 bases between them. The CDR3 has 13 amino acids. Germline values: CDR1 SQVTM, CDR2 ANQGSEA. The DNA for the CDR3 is TGCAGCGTTGATTTGGGAGGTGCCGGGGAGCTGTTTTTT. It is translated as CSVDLGGAGELFF.

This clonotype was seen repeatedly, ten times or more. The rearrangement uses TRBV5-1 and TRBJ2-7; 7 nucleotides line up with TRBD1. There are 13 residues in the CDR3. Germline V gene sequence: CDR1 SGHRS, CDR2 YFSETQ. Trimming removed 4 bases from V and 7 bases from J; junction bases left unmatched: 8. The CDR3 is CASSASGQREQYF. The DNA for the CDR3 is TGCGCCAGCAGCGCCTCGGGACAGCGGGAGCAGTACTTC.

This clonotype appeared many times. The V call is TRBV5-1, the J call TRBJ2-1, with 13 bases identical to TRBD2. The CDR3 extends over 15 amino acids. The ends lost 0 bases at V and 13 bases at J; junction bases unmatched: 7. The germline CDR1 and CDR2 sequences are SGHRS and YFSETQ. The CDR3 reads CASSLAGLAGEYQFF. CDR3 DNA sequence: TGCGCCAGCAGCTTGGCCGGACTAGCGGGAGAGTACCAGTTCTTC. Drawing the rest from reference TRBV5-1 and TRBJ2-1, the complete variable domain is KAGVTQTPRYLIKTRGQQVTLSCSPISGHRSVSWYQQTPGQGLQFLFEYFSETQRNKGNFPGRFSGRQFSNSRSEMNVSTLELGDSALYLCASSLAGLAGEYQFFGPGTRLTVL.

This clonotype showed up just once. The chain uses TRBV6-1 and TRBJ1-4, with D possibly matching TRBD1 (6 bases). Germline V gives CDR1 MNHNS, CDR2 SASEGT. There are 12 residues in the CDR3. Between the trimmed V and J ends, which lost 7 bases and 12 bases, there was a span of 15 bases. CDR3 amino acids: CASTPGRGQLFF. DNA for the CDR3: TGTGCCAGCACCCCGGGTCGGGGGCAACTGTTTTTT.